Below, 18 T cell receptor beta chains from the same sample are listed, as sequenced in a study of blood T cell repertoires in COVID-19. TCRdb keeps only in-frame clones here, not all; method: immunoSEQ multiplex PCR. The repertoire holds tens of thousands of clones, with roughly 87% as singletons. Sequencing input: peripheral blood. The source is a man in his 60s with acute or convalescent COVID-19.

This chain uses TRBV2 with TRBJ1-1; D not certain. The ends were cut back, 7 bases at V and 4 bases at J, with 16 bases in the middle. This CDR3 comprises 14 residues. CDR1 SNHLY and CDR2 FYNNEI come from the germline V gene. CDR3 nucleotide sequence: TGTGCCAGCACTACCTCCGGGAGAAGCACTGAAGCTTTCTTT. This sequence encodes CASTTSGRSTEAFF.

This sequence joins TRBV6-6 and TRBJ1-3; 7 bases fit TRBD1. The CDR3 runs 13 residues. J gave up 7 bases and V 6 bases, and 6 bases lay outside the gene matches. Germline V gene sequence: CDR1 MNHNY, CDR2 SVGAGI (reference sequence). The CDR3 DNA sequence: TGTGCCAGCAGCCCGACAGGGTGGAACACCATATATTTT. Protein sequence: CASSPTGWNTIYF.

The CDR3 sequence is CASSFGDRGGEKLFF. CDR3 coding DNA: TGCGCCAGCAGCTTCGGGGACAGGGGTGGAGAAAAACTGTTTTTT. The rearrangement uses TRBV5-1 and TRBJ1-4, with 10 nucleotides matching TRBD1. With 2 bases clipped from V and 8 bases from J, the junction kept 6 bases outside the gene matches. Germline V gene sequence: CDR1 SGHRS, CDR2 YFSETQ. This CDR3 contains 15 residues.

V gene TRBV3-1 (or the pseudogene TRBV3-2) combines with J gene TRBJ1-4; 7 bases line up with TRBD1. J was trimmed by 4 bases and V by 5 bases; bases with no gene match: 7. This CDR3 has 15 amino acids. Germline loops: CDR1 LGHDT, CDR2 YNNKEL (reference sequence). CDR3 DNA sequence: TGTGCCAGCAGCACCCAGACAGGGCTTAATGAAAAACTGTTTTTT. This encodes CASSTQTGLNEKLFF.

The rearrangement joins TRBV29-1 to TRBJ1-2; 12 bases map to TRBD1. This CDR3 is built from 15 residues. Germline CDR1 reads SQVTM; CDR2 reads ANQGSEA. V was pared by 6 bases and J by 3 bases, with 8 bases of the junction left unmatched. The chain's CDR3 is CSVTGTGGADYGYTF. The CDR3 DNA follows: TGCAGCGTAACCGGGACAGGGGGCGCTGACTATGGCTACACCTTC.

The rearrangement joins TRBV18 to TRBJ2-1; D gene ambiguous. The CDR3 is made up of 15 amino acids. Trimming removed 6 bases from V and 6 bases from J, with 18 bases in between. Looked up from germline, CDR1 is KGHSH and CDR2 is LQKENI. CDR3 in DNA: TGTGCCAGCTCCTCTCCCGGTCCGACTTCCAATGAGCAGTTCTTC. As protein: CASSSPGPTSNEQFF.

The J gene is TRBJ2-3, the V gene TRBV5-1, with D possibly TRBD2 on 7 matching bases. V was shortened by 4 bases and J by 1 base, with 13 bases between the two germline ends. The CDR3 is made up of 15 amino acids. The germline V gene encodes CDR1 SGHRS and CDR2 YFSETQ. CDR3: CASSGGAARTDTQYF. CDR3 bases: TGCGCCAGCAGCGGGGGGGCCGCCCGCACAGATACGCAGTATTTT. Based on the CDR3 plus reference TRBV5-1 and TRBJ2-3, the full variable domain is KAGVTQTPRYLIKTRGQQVTLSCSPISGHRSVSWYQQTPGQGLQFLFEYFSETQRNKGNFPGRFSGRQFSNSRSEMNVSTLELGDSALYLCASSGGAARTDTQYFGPGTRLTVL.

CDR3 protein: CASSSQRGIAGRETQYF. CDR3 sequence (DNA): TGCGCCAGCAGCTCCCAACGGGGTATAGCGGGGAGAGAGACCCAGTACTTC. This chain uses TRBV5-1 with TRBJ2-5, with TRBD2 identical over 8 bases. Germline CDR1 SGHRS, CDR2 YFSETQ. CDR3 length: 17 amino acids. V was pared by 3 bases and J by 4 bases, with 14 bases of the junction left unmatched.

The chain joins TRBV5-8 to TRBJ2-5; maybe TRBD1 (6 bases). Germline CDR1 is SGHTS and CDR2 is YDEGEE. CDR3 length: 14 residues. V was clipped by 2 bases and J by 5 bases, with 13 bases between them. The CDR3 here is CASSLITGLETQYF. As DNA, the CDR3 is TGTGCCAGCAGCTTAATAACAGGGTTGGAGACCCAGTACTTC.

DNA for the CDR3: TGTGCCAGCAGTTTGGGCCCCCGTGGCACCGGGGAGCTGTTTTTT. Translating it yields CASSLGPRGTGELFF. V is TRBV27 and J is TRBJ2-2; no reliable D call. V lost 3 bases and J lost 4, with 12 bases in between. Germline assignment: CDR1 MNHEY and CDR2 SMNVEV (reference sequence). This CDR3 spans 15 amino acids.

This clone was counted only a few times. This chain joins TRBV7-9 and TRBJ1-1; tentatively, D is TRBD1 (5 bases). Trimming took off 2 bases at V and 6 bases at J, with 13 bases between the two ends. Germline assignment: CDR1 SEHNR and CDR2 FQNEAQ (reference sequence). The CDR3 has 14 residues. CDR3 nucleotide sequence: TGTGCCAGCAGCTTAAGGGAGGGGATGGCTGAAGCTTTCTTT. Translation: CASSLREGMAEAFF.

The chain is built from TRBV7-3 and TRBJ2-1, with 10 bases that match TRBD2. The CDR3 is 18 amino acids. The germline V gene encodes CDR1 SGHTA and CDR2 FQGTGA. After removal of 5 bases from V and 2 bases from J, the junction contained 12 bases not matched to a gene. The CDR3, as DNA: TGTGCCAGCAGCACCAATCGAAGGAGCGGGGGGGCCTACAATGAGCAGTTCTTC. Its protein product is CASSTNRRSGGAYNEQFF. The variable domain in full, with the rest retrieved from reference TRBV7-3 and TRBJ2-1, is GAGVSQTPSNKVTEKGKYVELRCDPISGHTALYWYRQSLGQGPEFLIYFQGTGAADDSGLPNDRFFAVRPEGSVSTLKIQRTERGDSAVYLCASSTNRRSGGAYNEQFFGPGTRLTVL.

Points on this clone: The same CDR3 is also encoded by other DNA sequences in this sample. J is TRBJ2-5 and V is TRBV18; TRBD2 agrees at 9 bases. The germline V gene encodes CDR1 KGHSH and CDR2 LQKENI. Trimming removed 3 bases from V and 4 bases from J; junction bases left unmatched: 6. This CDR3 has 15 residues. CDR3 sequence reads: CASSPLAGARETQYF. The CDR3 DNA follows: TGTGCCAGCTCACCTTTAGCGGGGGCCAGAGAGACCCAGTACTTC.

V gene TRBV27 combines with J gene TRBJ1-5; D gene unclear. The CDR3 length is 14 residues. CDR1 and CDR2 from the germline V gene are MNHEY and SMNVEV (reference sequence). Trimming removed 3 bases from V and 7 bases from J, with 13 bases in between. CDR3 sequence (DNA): TGTGCCAGCAGTTTTAAGGGAGAGCTACAGCCCCAGCATTTT. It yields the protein CASSFKGELQPQHF.

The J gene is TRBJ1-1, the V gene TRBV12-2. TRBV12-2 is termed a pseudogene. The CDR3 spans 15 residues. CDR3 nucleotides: TGTGCAAGTCGCTTTTATCGGGGGAGGTACACTGAAGCTTTCTTT. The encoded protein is CASRFYRGRYTEAFF.

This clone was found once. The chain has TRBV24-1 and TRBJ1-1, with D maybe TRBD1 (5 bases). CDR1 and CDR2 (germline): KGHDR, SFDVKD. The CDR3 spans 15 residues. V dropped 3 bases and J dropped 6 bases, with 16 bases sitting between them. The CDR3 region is CATSDPGIFTAEAFF. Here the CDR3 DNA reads TGTGCCACCAGTGATCCAGGGATATTTACGGCTGAAGCTTTCTTT.

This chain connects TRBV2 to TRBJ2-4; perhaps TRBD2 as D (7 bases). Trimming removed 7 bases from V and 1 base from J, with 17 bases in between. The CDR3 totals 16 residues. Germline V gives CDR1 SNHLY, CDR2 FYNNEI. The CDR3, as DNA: TGTGCCAGCACCAAGTCGGGGGGCCGGGCCAAAAACATTCAGTACTTC. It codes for CASTKSGGRAKNIQYF.

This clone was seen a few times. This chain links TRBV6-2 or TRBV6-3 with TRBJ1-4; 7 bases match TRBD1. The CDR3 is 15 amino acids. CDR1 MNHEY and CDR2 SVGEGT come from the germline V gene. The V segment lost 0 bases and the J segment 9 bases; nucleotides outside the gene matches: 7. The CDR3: CASSYSEEGAQKLFF. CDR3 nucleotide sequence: TGTGCCAGCAGTTACTCGGAAGAGGGGGCGCAAAAACTGTTTTTT.